A single sample gave rise to the 19 T cell receptor beta chains below, sequenced in a study of cytomegalovirus exposure and HLA in healthy donors. Assay used: immunoSEQ multiplex PCR; TCRdb lists only in-frame clones, some missing. The sample has about 140,000 clones, roughly four fifths seen once. Sequenced sample: PBMCs. Receptor source: a man younger than 45 in good health and CMV-seropositive.

The chain employs TRBV5-1 and TRBJ1-6; 8 bases agree with TRBD1. Germline V lookup: CDR1 SGHRS, CDR2 YFSETQ. This CDR3 contains 15 residues. J lost 5 bases, V lost 5 bases, and 6 bases had no gene match. The CDR3 reads CASSPGTGDNSPLHF. CDR3 bases: TGCGCCAGCAGTCCCGGGACAGGCGATAATTCACCCCTCCACTTT. The variable domain in full, with the rest retrieved from reference TRBV5-1 and TRBJ1-6, is KAGVTQTPRYLIKTRGQQVTLSCSPISGHRSVSWYQQTPGQGLQFLFEYFSETQRNKGNFPGRFSGRQFSNSRSEMNVSTLELGDSALYLCASSPGTGDNSPLHFGNGTRLTVT.

The chain has TRBV5-1 and TRBJ1-1; D perhaps matches TRBD1 (6 bases). The V and J ends lost 4 bases and 1 base respectively, with 11 bases between them. The CDR3 is 14 amino acids. Per germline, CDR1 SGHRS and CDR2 YFSETQ. The CDR3 protein is CASSKGQKNTEAFF. CDR3 DNA sequence: TGCGCCAGCAGCAAAGGACAGAAGAACACTGAAGCTTTCTTT. The variable domain in full, with the rest retrieved from reference TRBV5-1 and TRBJ1-1, is KAGVTQTPRYLIKTRGQQVTLSCSPISGHRSVSWYQQTPGQGLQFLFEYFSETQRNKGNFPGRFSGRQFSNSRSEMNVSTLELGDSALYLCASSKGQKNTEAFFGQGTRLTVV.

The chain employs TRBV10-1 and TRBJ1-1, with D possibly being TRBD1 (5 bases). Trimming took 6 bases from V and 0 from J, leaving 14 bases between them. This CDR3 contains 15 residues. The V gene's germline CDR1 is WNHNN and CDR2 SYGVQD (reference sequence). Here the CDR3 DNA reads TGCGCCAGCAGACCTTCGGGGGATTTGAACACTGAAGCTTTCTTT. Encoded protein: CASRPSGDLNTEAFF.

V and J are TRBV5-8 and TRBJ2-3; TRBD2 agrees at 13 bases. From germline, CDR1 is SGHTS and CDR2 YDEGEE. V was pared by 2 bases and J by 0 bases, with 12 bases of the junction left unmatched. This CDR3 has 20 residues. This chain's CDR3 is CASSFTGLAGIRPSTDTQYF. CDR3 DNA: TGTGCCAGCAGCTTCACGGGACTAGCGGGGATAAGGCCTAGCACAGATACGCAGTATTTT.

J is TRBJ1-5 and V is TRBV5-4; 7 nucleotides line up with TRBD1. With V trimmed by 0 bases and J by 1 base, 4 bases remained unmatched. This CDR3 comprises 16 residues. Germline V gene sequence: CDR1 SGHNT, CDR2 YYREEE (reference sequence). Here the CDR3 reads CASSLDRGRSNQPQHF. In DNA form, the CDR3 reads TGTGCCAGCAGCTTGGACAGGGGTCGAAGCAATCAGCCCCAGCATTTT.

This clone was counted once. The V gene is TRBV6-5, the J gene TRBJ2-6; D remains ambiguous. Between the trimmed V and J ends, which lost 10 bases and 4 bases, there was a span of 14 bases. CDR3 length: 14 amino acids. CDR1 MNHEY and CDR2 SVGAGI come from the germline V gene. CDR3 DNA sequence: TGTGCCATCAGCCAGTCGTTCGGGGCCAACGTCCTGACTTTC. This codes for CAISQSFGANVLTF.

This clone was counted a few times. The chain recombines TRBV7-8 with TRBJ2-5; tentatively, D is TRBD2 (7 bases). CDR1 and CDR2 from the germline V gene are SGHVS and FQNEAQ. This CDR3 spans 16 amino acids. Trimming removed 7 bases from V and 1 base from J, with 19 bases in between. CDR3 protein: CASTPLGGALQETQYF. CDR3 nucleotide sequence: TGTGCCAGCACCCCCCTGGGGGGGGCCCTCCAAGAGACCCAGTACTTC. The full variable domain, rest sourced from reference TRBV7-8 and TRBJ2-5, is GAGVSQSPRYKVAKRGQDVALRCDPISGHVSLFWYQQALGQGPEFLTYFQNEAQLDKSGLPSDRFFAERPEGSVSTLKIQRTQQEDSAVYLCASTPLGGALQETQYFGPGTRLLVL.

V gene TRBV15 combines with J gene TRBJ2-7; the D is unclear. V lost 0 bases, J lost 2 bases, and 11 bases lay in between. The germline V gene encodes CDR1 LNHNV and CDR2 YYDKDF (reference sequence). There are 15 residues in the CDR3. CDR3 coding DNA: TGTGCCACCAGCAGAGATCGGGTGGCCACCTACGAGCAGTACTTC. It yields the protein CATSRDRVATYEQYF.

The chain recombines TRBV15 with TRBJ1-1, with D uncertain. This CDR3 comprises 15 residues. V lost 6 bases and J 3 bases, leaving 17 bases between the germline ends. CDR1 is LNHNV, CDR2 YYDKDF, per germline (reference sequence). CDR3 amino acids: CATRRRRETDTEAFF. The CDR3 DNA is TGTGCCACCAGGCGAAGACGGGAGACGGACACTGAAGCTTTCTTT.

The chain couples TRBV30 to TRBJ1-2; no definite D call. V was shortened by 0 bases and J by 8 bases, with 16 bases between the two germline ends. Germline values: CDR1 GTSNPN, CDR2 SVGIG (reference sequence). The CDR3 contains 14 residues. CDR3 in DNA: TGTGCCTGGAGTGTATCGGGCGGGTCTTGGGGCTACACCTTC. As protein: CAWSVSGGSWGYTF.

This chain connects TRBV29-1 to TRBJ1-5; D may be TRBD1 (5 bases). Germline CDR1 and CDR2: SQVTM and ANQGSEA. CDR3 length: 13 amino acids. The ends were cut back, 4 bases at V and 1 base at J, with 8 bases in the middle. The CDR3 region is CSVGGGSNQPQHF. CDR3 DNA sequence: TGCAGCGTTGGGGGGGGGAGCAATCAGCCCCAGCATTTT.

The DNA of the CDR3 is TGTGCCAGCAGCCCTGGAGACAGGGGGGCCACTGAAGCTTTCTTT. Translated: CASSPGDRGATEAFF. The chain carries TRBV7-2 and TRBJ1-1; TRBD1 aligns across 9 bases. The CDR3 totals 15 residues. V lost 5 bases, J lost 4 bases, and 8 bases stayed unmatched. Germline CDR1 SGHTA, CDR2 FQGNSA.

The V and J genes are TRBV4-2 and TRBJ2-2; 7 bases fit TRBD1. CDR1 LGHNA and CDR2 YNFKEQ come from the germline V gene. Trimming at V came to 1 base and at J to 5 bases, leaving 4 bases not matched to a gene. The CDR3 loop spans 15 amino acids. The CDR3 sequence: CASSQARGQTGELFF. The DNA for the CDR3 is TGTGCCAGCAGCCAAGCGAGGGGGCAGACCGGGGAGCTGTTTTTT.

The chain has TRBV27 and TRBJ1-2, with 9 bases that match TRBD1. The trim removed 6 bases at V and 4 bases at J, leaving 3 bases unmatched. This CDR3 has 13 amino acids. Germline CDR1 and CDR2: MNHEY and SMNVEV (reference sequence). CDR3 nucleotide sequence: TGTGCCAGCAGGGGACAGGGCCTCTATGGCTACACCTTC. Its protein is CASRGQGLYGYTF.

V usage is TRBV9 and J usage is TRBJ2-6, with 9 bases fitting TRBD1. This CDR3 spans 18 amino acids. The junction had 7 bases not matched to a gene; V was cut back by 3 bases and J by 0 bases. From germline, CDR1 is SGDLS and CDR2 YYNGEE. CDR3 in DNA: TGTGCCAGCAGCGCCTCCCCGGGACAGGGCTCTGGGGCCAACGTCCTGACTTTC. Translated: CASSASPGQGSGANVLTF.

This clone came up a few times. V is TRBV18 and J is TRBJ1-1, with TRBD1 identical over 8 bases. In germline, CDR1 is KGHSH, CDR2 LQKENI. CDR3 size: 13 residues. Trimming at V came to 3 bases and at J to 4 bases, leaving 1 base not matched to a gene. For the CDR3, the DNA is TGTGCCAGCTCACCTACAGGGGGCACTGAAGCTTTCTTT. Its protein is CASSPTGGTEAFF.

V and J are TRBV29-1 and TRBJ2-1; 13 nucleotides align to TRBD2. V was pared by 2 bases and J by 2 bases, with 3 bases of the junction left unmatched. The CDR3 totals 16 residues. The germline V gene has CDR1 SQVTM and CDR2 ANQGSEA. CDR3 nucleotide sequence: TGCAGCGTTGAAAGGACTAGCGGGAGTACCTACAATGAGCAGTTCTTC. Its protein product is CSVERTSGSTYNEQFF.

The rearrangement uses TRBV4-2 and TRBJ1-2; D is possibly TRBD1 (6 bases). The CDR3 has 14 residues. V lost 1 base and J lost 6, with 12 bases in between. CDR1 is LGHNA and CDR2 is YNFKEQ in the germline V gene. The CDR3 reads CASSQVSPGDGYTF. The DNA for the CDR3 is TGTGCCAGCAGCCAAGTAAGCCCAGGGGATGGCTACACCTTC.

The rearrangement joins TRBV5-6 to TRBJ2-3; 11 bases fit TRBD2. The V gene end was trimmed by 0 bases and the J gene end by 5 bases; junction bases not matched to a gene: 5. This CDR3 spans 16 amino acids. Germline loops: CDR1 SGHDT, CDR2 YYEEEE. CDR3 region: CASSLATSGGLDTQYF. The DNA of the CDR3 is TGTGCCAGCAGCTTGGCCACTAGCGGGGGCTTAGATACGCAGTATTTT.